A single sample gave rise to the 25 T cell receptor beta chains below, sequenced in a study of blood T cell repertoires in COVID-19. Using immunoSEQ multiplex PCR, the repertoire was profiled, and TCRdb retains in-frame clones only, with some absent. Among approximately 93,000 clones listed, roughly 70% were seen once. The sequenced sample was peripheral blood. The source of these receptors is a man in his 70s with COVID-19, enrolled during active disease.

This clone has only one observation. The chain is built from TRBV4-1 and TRBJ2-1; 9 bases map to TRBD2. The CDR3 has 15 amino acids. The V gene end was trimmed by 1 base and the J gene end by 3 bases; junction bases not matched to a gene: 1. CDR1 and CDR2 (germline): MGHRA, YSYEKL. CDR3 loop: CASSQGLADYNEQFF. CDR3 DNA: TGCGCCAGCAGCCAAGGACTAGCGGACTACAATGAGCAGTTCTTC.

This clone turned up a few times. V gene TRBV7-9 combines with J gene TRBJ2-7; no clear D. CDR3 size: 12 residues. The V and J ends lost 8 bases and 0 bases respectively, with 8 bases between them. Germline lookup yields CDR1 SEHNR and CDR2 FQNEAQ (reference sequence). CDR3 residues: CASGRNSYEQYF. The CDR3 bases are TGTGCCAGCGGCAGAAACTCCTACGAGCAGTACTTC.

The chain couples TRBV20-1 to TRBJ2-3; the D is unclear. CDR1 and CDR2 (germline): DFQATT, SNEGSKA (reference sequence). The CDR3 is 11 residues long. Trimming took 5 bases from V and 3 from J, leaving 6 bases between them. CDR3 protein: CSAFKTDTQYF. The CDR3 DNA follows: TGCAGTGCTTTCAAAACAGATACGCAGTATTTT.

The V call is TRBV28, the J call TRBJ2-7; 16 bases line up with TRBD2. The trim removed 1 base at V and 12 bases at J, leaving 6 bases unmatched. This CDR3 has 15 amino acids. The germline CDR1 and CDR2 sequences are MDHEN and SYDVKM. DNA for the CDR3: TGTGCCAGCAGTTTATCGGGACTAGCGGGAGGGAGGACGTACTTC. This gives the protein CASSLSGLAGGRTYF.

The chain couples TRBV28 to TRBJ1-1; TRBD1 matches 7 bases. The J segment lost 6 bases and the V segment lost 4 bases, leaving 5 bases of the junction unmatched. Germline V gene sequence: CDR1 MDHEN, CDR2 SYDVKM. CDR3 length: 13 residues. CDR3 sequence reads: CASSSPGTAEAFF. CDR3 nucleotide sequence: TGTGCCAGCAGTTCCCCCGGGACAGCTGAAGCTTTCTTT. The full variable domain, in which reference TRBV28 and TRBJ1-1 provide the parts outside the CDR3, is DVKVTQSSRYLVKRTGEKVFLECVQDMDHENMFWYRQDPGLGLRLIYFSYDVKMKEKGDIPEGYSVSREKKERFSLILESASTNQTSMYLCASSSPGTAEAFFGQGTRLTVV.

The chain carries TRBV10-3 and TRBJ2-5; a weak D match, TRBD2 (6 bases). Between the trimmed V and J ends, which lost 3 bases and 5 bases, there was a span of 16 bases. The CDR3 is 15 residues long. Germline V gene sequence: CDR1 ENHRY, CDR2 SYGVKD. The CDR3 region has the DNA TGTGCCATCAGTGAACTAGCCGACAGAGATGAGACCCAGTACTTC. Amino acid sequence: CAISELADRDETQYF.

The genes are TRBV27 and TRBJ1-5; D call uncertain. V lost 4 bases and J lost 3, with 22 bases in between. CDR1 is MNHEY and CDR2 is SMNVEV in the germline V gene (reference sequence). CDR3 size: 18 residues. The CDR3 sequence: CASSSMVRGRGTNQPQHF. The DNA of the CDR3 is TGTGCCAGCAGTTCCATGGTGAGAGGGAGAGGTACCAATCAGCCCCAGCATTTT.

The rearrangement links TRBV7-3 to TRBJ2-3; D is unclear. With 3 bases removed from V and 2 bases from J, the gap between germline ends came to 6 bases. The CDR3 covers 13 residues. Germline loops: CDR1 SGHTA, CDR2 FQGTGA. The CDR3 DNA reads TGTGCCAGCAGCTTGGGCCCCACAGATACGCAGTATTTT. It codes for CASSLGPTDTQYF.

The chain has TRBV18 and TRBJ2-3; D is unclear. The CDR3 runs 11 residues. Germline V gene lookup returns CDR1 KGHSH and CDR2 LQKENI. V shed 4 bases and J shed 6 bases, with 5 bases lying between them. CDR3 sequence (DNA): TGTGCCAGCTCACTGGAGGATACGCAGTATTTT. This encodes CASSLEDTQYF.

The CDR3 sequence: CASSSRRLAGGRAWETQYF. Written as DNA, the CDR3 is TGTGCCAGCAGCAGCAGACGACTAGCGGGAGGGAGGGCTTGGGAGACCCAGTACTTC. The V and J genes are TRBV6-2 or TRBV6-3 and TRBJ2-5, with 14 positions matching TRBD2. Trimming at V came to 6 bases and at J to 5 bases, leaving 17 bases not matched to a gene. Germline-derived CDR1 and CDR2 are MNHEY and SVGEGT. The CDR3 loop spans 19 amino acids.

The chain carries TRBV27 and TRBJ1-1, with D tentatively TRBD1 (5 bases). Trimming took off 6 bases at V and 8 bases at J, with 10 bases between the two ends. The CDR3 runs to 11 residues. The germline gives CDR1 MNHEY, CDR2 SMNVEV (reference sequence). CDR3 sequence reads: CASRLQEEAFF. The CDR3 nucleotides are TGTGCCAGCAGACTACAGGAGGAAGCTTTCTTT.

This clone was seen only a few times. This rearrangement joins TRBV4-1 to TRBJ1-2; 8 bases match TRBD1. This CDR3 is built from 16 residues. The germline gives CDR1 MGHRA, CDR2 YSYEKL. V was clipped by 1 base and J by 4 bases; unmatched bases: 8. CDR3 in DNA: TGCGCCAGCAGCCAAGCGGGGACAGGTCAGACCTATGGCTACACCTTC. It yields the protein CASSQAGTGQTYGYTF.

The rearrangement joins TRBV3-1 (or the pseudogene TRBV3-2) to TRBJ1-4, with 9 bases fitting TRBD1. Germline V lookup: CDR1 LGHDT, CDR2 YNNKEL (reference sequence). The CDR3 length is 14 residues. V was pared by 6 bases and J by 5 bases, with 4 bases of the junction left unmatched. The CDR3 nucleotides are TGTGCCAGCAGAGGGACAGGGTTAAATGAAAAACTGTTTTTT. The encoded protein is CASRGTGLNEKLFF.

V and J are TRBV5-1 and TRBJ2-1; D is perhaps TRBD2 (6 bases). V lost 2 bases, J lost 5 bases, and 11 bases lay in between. Germline V lookup: CDR1 SGHRS, CDR2 YFSETQ. The CDR3 loop spans 14 amino acids. The CDR3 bases are TGCGCCAGCAGCTTTAGCGGACTCGACAATGAGCAGTTCTTC. It yields the protein CASSFSGLDNEQFF.

This sequence joins TRBV11-1 and TRBJ2-1; D may be TRBD1 (6 bases). The CDR3 contains 16 residues. V lost 2 bases, J lost 4 bases, and 15 bases lay in between. From germline, CDR1 is SGHAT and CDR2 FQDESV (reference sequence). The CDR3 sequence: CASSLRSGENYNEQFF. CDR3 sequence (DNA): TGTGCCAGCAGCTTACGTTCAGGGGAGAATTACAATGAGCAGTTCTTC.

The chain combines TRBV15 with TRBJ1-4, with 8 bases matching TRBD1. Trimming cost V 4 bases and J 7 bases; bases outside gene matches: 5. CDR1 and CDR2 (germline): LNHNV, YYDKDF (reference sequence). This CDR3 comprises 14 residues. CDR3 in DNA: TGTGCCACCAGCAACAGGGGGATGGTTGAAAAACTGTTTTTT. Protein: CATSNRGMVEKLFF.

This clone was recorded many times. This chain uses TRBV7-4 with TRBJ2-3; 8 nucleotides align to TRBD1. J gave up 1 base and V 2 bases, and 2 bases lay outside the gene matches. The CDR3 is made up of 15 amino acids. Germline lookup yields CDR1 SGHVT and CDR2 SQSDAQ. DNA for the CDR3: TGTGCCAGCAGCTTATCGGGACAGGGCACAGATACGCAGTATTTT. This codes for CASSLSGQGTDTQYF. Filled out from reference TRBV7-4 and TRBJ2-3, the complete variable domain reads GAGVSQSPRYKVAKRGRDVALRCDSISGHVTLYWYRQTLGQGSEVLTYSQSDAQRDKSGRPSGRFSAERPERSVSTLKIQRTEQGDSAVYLCASSLSGQGTDTQYFGPGTRLTVL.

This clone has only a few counts. V is TRBV2 and J is TRBJ2-5, with no clear D. This CDR3 region has 13 residues. Trimming pared 4 bases from V and 1 base from J, leaving 7 bases between. Germline V lookup: CDR1 SNHLY, CDR2 FYNNEI. The CDR3 nucleotides are TGTGCCAGCAGTGGTAGAACCCAAGAGACCCAGTACTTC. Protein: CASSGRTQETQYF.

This clone was counted between two and nine times. The chain employs TRBV6-2 or TRBV6-3 and TRBJ2-7; 13 nucleotides line up with TRBD2. Trimming took 4 bases from V and 4 from J; bases not matched to a gene: 4. CDR3 length: 15 amino acids. Germline assignment: CDR1 MNHEY and CDR2 SVGEGT. The CDR3 bases are TGTGCCAGCAGTTCCTGGACTAGCGGGAGTTACGAGCAGTACTTC. Protein sequence: CASSSWTSGSYEQYF.

The chain has TRBV6-4 and TRBJ1-1; no clear D gene. The germline V gene has CDR1 MRHNA and CDR2 SNTAGT. CDR3 length: 13 amino acids. With 4 bases removed from V and 4 bases from J, the gap between germline ends came to 10 bases. The CDR3 nucleotides are TGTGCCAGCAGTGGGAGGTTGGGCACTGAAGCTTTCTTT. Protein: CASSGRLGTEAFF.

This rearrangement joins TRBV6-5 to TRBJ2-7, with TRBD1 as a possible D gene (6 bases). Germline V gene sequence: CDR1 MNHEY, CDR2 SVGAGI. The CDR3 covers 15 residues. V lost 2 bases and J 3 bases, leaving 14 bases between the germline ends. The CDR3 DNA is TGTGCCAGCAGTTACCAACCTGGGACAAACTACGAGCAGTACTTC. This codes for CASSYQPGTNYEQYF.

This chain links TRBV15 with TRBJ2-1, with 12 bases matching TRBD2. This CDR3 comprises 15 residues. Germline trimming cut 5 bases from V and 6 bases from J; bases unmatched to any gene: 5. Germline loops: CDR1 LNHNV, CDR2 YYDKDF (reference sequence). The CDR3 region is CATSGRLAGVNEQFF. The CDR3, as DNA: TGTGCCACCAGCGGAAGACTAGCGGGAGTCAATGAGCAGTTCTTC.

This chain connects TRBV4-3 to TRBJ2-6, with 7 positions matching TRBD2. The CDR3 covers 18 residues. Germline CDR1 LGHNA, CDR2 YSLEER. Trimming took 3 bases from V and 4 from J; bases not matched to a gene: 12. CDR3 DNA sequence: TGCGCCAGCAGCCATCCAGCGGGGTCCCTAGCCGGGGCCAACGTCCTGACTTTC. It translates to CASSHPAGSLAGANVLTF.

This clone has only a few counts. The chain couples TRBV7-9 to TRBJ2-7, with D perhaps TRBD1 (6 bases). CDR1 and CDR2 (germline): SEHNR, FQNEAQ (reference sequence). Trimming stripped 5 bases from V and 6 bases from J, with 14 bases between. CDR3 size: 13 residues. The CDR3 spells CASSVQGLGEQYF. The CDR3 DNA reads as TGTGCCAGCAGCGTTCAGGGGCTTGGCGAGCAGTACTTC.

This clone came up a few times. The chain joins TRBV5-1 to TRBJ2-3; TRBD1 aligns across 9 bases. Germline V gene lookup returns CDR1 SGHRS and CDR2 YFSETQ. The CDR3 totals 14 residues. V lost 5 bases to trimming and J lost 4 bases; unmatched junction nucleotides: 5. This chain's CDR3 is CASSTGGAPDTQYF. The CDR3 DNA is TGCGCCAGCAGTACAGGGGGCGCTCCAGATACGCAGTATTTT. Combining the CDR3 with reference TRBV5-1 and TRBJ2-3 gives the whole variable domain KAGVTQTPRYLIKTRGQQVTLSCSPISGHRSVSWYQQTPGQGLQFLFEYFSETQRNKGNFPGRFSGRQFSNSRSEMNVSTLELGDSALYLCASSTGGAPDTQYFGPGTRLTVL.